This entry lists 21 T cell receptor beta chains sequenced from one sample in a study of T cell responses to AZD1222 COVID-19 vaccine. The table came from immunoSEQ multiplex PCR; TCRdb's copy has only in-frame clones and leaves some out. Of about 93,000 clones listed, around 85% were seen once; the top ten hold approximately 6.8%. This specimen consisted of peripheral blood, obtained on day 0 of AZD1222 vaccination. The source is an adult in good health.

This CDR3 is CASSFGFGEQYF. In nucleotides, the CDR3 is TGTGCCAGCAGCTTTGGATTTGGAGAGCAGTACTTC. J is TRBJ2-7 and V is TRBV7-9; D not certain. CDR3 size: 12 residues. The germline V gene encodes CDR1 SEHNR and CDR2 FQNEAQ (reference sequence). Trimming shortened V by 3 bases and J by 7 bases, and 10 bases separated the two germline ends.

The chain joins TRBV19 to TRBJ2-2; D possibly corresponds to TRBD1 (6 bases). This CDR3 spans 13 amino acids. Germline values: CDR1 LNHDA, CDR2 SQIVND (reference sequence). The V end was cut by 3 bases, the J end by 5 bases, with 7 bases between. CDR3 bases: TGTGCCAGTAGTATGAGGGGGACCGGGGAGCTGTTTTTT. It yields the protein CASSMRGTGELFF. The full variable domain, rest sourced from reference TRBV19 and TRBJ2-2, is DGGITQSPKYLFRKEGQNVTLSCEQNLNHDAMYWYRQDPGQGLRLIYYSQIVNDFQKGDIAEGYSVSREKKESFPLTVTSAQKNPTAFYLCASSMRGTGELFFGEGSRLTVL.

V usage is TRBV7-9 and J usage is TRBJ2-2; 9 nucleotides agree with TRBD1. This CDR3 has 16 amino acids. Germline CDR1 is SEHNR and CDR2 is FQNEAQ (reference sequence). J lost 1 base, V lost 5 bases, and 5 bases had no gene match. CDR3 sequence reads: CASSPRTGENTGELFF. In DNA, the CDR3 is TGTGCCAGCAGCCCCCGGACAGGGGAGAACACCGGGGAGCTGTTTTTT.

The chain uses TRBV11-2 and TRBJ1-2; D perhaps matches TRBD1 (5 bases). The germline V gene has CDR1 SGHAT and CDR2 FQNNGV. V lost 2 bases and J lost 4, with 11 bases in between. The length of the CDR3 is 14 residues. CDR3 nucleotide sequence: TGTGCCAGCAGCTTACCAGGGTCTGGCTATGGCTACACCTTC. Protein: CASSLPGSGYGYTF.

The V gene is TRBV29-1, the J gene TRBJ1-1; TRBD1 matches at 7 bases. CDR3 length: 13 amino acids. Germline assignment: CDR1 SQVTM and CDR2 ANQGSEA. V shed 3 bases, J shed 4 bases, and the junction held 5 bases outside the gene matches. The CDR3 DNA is TGCAGCGTTGAGGGCAGGGGGAGCACTGAAGCTTTCTTT. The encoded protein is CSVEGRGSTEAFF. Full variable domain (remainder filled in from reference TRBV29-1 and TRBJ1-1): SAVISQKPSRDICQRGTSLTIQCQVDSQVTMMFWYRQQPGQSLTLIATANQGSEATYESGFVIDKFPISRPNLTFSTLTVSNMSPEDSSIYLCSVEGRGSTEAFFGQGTRLTVV.

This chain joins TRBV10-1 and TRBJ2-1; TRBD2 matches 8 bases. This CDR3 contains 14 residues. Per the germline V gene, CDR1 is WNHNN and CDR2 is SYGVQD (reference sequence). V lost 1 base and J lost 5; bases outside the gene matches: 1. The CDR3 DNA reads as TGCGCCAGCAGTGAGTTGCGGGGGGACAATGAGCAGTTCTTC. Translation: CASSELRGDNEQFF.

CDR3 loop: CASSLGRSTNYGYTF. CDR3 nucleotides: TGTGCCAGCAGCTTAGGCCGTTCAACTAACTATGGCTACACCTTC. V and J are TRBV13 and TRBJ1-2; D gene unclear. The length of the CDR3 is 15 residues. V lost 0 bases, J lost 0 bases, and 8 bases lay in between. Germline-derived CDR1 and CDR2 are PRHDT and FYEKMQ (reference sequence).

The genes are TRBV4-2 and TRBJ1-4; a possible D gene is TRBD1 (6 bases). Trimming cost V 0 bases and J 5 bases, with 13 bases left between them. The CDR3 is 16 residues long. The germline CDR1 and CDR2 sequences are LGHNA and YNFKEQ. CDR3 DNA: TGTGCCAGCAGCCAAGATCTTCGAGACAGGAATGAAAAACTGTTTTTT. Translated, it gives CASSQDLRDRNEKLFF.

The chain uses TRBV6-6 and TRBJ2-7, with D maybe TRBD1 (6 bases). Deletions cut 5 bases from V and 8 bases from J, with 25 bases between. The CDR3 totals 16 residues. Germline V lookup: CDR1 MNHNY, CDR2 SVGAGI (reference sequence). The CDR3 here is CASSNTLGTTPRQQYF. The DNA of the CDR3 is TGTGCCAGCAGTAACACACTGGGGACAACTCCCCGCCAGCAGTACTTC.

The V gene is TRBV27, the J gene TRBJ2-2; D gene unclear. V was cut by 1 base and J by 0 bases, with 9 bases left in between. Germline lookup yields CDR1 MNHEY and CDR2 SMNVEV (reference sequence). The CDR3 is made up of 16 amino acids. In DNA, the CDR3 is TGTGCCAGCAGTTTATATTCGGGTGCGAACACCGGGGAGCTGTTTTTT. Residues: CASSLYSGANTGELFF.

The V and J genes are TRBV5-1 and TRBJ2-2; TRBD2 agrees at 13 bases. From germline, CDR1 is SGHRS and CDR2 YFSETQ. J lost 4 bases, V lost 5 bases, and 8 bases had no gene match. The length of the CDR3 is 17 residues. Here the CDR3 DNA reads TGCGCCAGCAGTCGGACTAGCGGGGGTCCTCTCACCGGGGAGCTGTTTTTT. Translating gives CASSRTSGGPLTGELFF.

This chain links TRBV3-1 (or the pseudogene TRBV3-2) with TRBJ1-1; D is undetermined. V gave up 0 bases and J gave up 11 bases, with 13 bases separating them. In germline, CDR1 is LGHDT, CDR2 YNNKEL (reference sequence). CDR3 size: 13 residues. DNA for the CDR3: TGTGCCAGCAGCCAAGATATGGAAGGTTGGGCTTTCTTT. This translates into CASSQDMEGWAFF.

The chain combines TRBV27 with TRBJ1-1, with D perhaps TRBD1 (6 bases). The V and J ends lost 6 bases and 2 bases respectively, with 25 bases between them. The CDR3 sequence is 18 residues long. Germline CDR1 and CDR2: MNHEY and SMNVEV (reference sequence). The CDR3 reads CASSKWDGEGVLNTEAFF. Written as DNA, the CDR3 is TGTGCCAGCAGCAAATGGGACGGCGAGGGGGTTTTAAACACTGAAGCTTTCTTT.

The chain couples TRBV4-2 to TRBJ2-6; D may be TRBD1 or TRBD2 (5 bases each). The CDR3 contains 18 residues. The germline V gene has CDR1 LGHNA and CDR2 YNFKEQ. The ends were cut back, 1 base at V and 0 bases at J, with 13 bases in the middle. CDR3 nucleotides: TGTGCCAGCAGCCAAGGAGGGACCGCCTCCTCTGGGGCCAACGTCCTGACTTTC. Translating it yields CASSQGGTASSGANVLTF.

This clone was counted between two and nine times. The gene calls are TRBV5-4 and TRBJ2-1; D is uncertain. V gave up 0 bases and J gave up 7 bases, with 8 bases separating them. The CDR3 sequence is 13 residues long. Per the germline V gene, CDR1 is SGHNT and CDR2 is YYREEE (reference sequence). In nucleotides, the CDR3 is TGTGCCAGCAGCTTGGGGTTAAGGAATGAGCAGTTCTTC. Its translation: CASSLGLRNEQFF.

CDR3 sequence (DNA): TGTGCCAGCAGTTCCAGACAATCTGGGGCCAACGTCCTGACTTTC. It codes for CASSSRQSGANVLTF. V usage is TRBV6-2 or TRBV6-3 and J usage is TRBJ2-6, with D unclear. The V end lost 4 bases, the J end lost 1 base, and 8 bases lay between the germline ends. CDR3 size: 15 residues. Germline V CDR1 and CDR2: MNHEY, SVGEGT.

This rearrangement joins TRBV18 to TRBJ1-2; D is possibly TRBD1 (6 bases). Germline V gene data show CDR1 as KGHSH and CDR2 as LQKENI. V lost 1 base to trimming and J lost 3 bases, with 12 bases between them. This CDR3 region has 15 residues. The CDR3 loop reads CASSPLGTSDYGYTF. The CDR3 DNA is TGTGCCAGCTCACCACTCGGGACAAGTGACTATGGCTACACCTTC.

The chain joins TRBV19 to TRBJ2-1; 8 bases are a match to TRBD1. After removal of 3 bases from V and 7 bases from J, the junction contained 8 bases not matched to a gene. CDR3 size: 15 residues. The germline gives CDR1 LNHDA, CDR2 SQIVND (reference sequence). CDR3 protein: CASSMGQAPGNEQFF. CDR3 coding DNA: TGTGCCAGTAGTATGGGACAGGCCCCGGGAAATGAGCAGTTCTTC.

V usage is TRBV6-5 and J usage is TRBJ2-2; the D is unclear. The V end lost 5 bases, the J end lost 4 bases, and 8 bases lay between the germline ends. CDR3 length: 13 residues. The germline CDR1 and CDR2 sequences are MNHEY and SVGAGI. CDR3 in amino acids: CASSTPSTGELFF. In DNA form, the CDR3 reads TGTGCCAGCAGTACCCCTAGCACCGGGGAGCTGTTTTTT.

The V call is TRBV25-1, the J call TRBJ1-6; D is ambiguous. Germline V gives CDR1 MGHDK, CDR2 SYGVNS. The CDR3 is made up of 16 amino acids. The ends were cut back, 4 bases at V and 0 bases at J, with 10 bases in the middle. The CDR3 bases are TGTGCCAGCAGTGCCCACAGTAGCTCCTATAATTCACCCCTCCACTTT. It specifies CASSAHSSSYNSPLHF.

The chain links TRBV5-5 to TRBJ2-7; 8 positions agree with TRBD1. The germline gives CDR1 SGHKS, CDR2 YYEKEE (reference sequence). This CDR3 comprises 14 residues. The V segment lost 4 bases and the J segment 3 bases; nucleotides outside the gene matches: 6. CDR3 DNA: TGTGCCAGCAGCCCCGGGACAGGACTCTACGAGCAGTACTTC. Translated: CASSPGTGLYEQYF.